These 9 T cell receptor beta chains were all obtained from the same sample, sequenced in a study of T cell changes during pregnancy in multiple sclerosis. Repertoires were generated with immunoSEQ multiplex PCR, while TCRdb's copy carries only in-frame clones and drops some. The sample has about 33,000 clones, 91% seen once. The sample consisted of CD4+ T cells from peripheral blood mononuclear cells, taken in the third trimester of pregnancy. All receptors come from a female donor in good health, enrolled as a control in a pregnancy study.

The rearrangement joins TRBV5-1 to TRBJ2-3; D is ambiguous. V gave up 7 bases and J gave up 1 base, with 7 bases separating them. This CDR3 spans 12 amino acids. The V gene's germline CDR1 is SGHRS and CDR2 YFSETQ. The CDR3 nucleotides are TGCGCCAGCGGTACAGGCACAGATACGCAGTATTTT. It encodes CASGTGTDTQYF.

The chain carries TRBV4-1 and TRBJ2-2; no clear D. The CDR3 sequence is 12 residues long. Germline V gives CDR1 MGHRA, CDR2 YSYEKL. V was clipped by 1 base and J by 6 bases, with 3 bases between them. CDR3 DNA sequence: TGCGCCAGCAGCCAAGTAGCCGGGGAGCTGTTTTTT. Amino acids: CASSQVAGELFF.

CDR3 in amino acids: CASSLLGTSGSSYEQYF. CDR3 sequence (DNA): TGTGCCAGCAGCCTCTTAGGGACTAGCGGGAGTTCCTACGAGCAGTACTTC. The chain recombines TRBV7-2 with TRBJ2-7; TRBD2 aligns across 14 bases. The CDR3 consists of 17 residues. CDR1 is SGHTA and CDR2 is FQGNSA in the germline V gene. V was clipped by 5 bases and J by 1 base; unmatched bases: 7. Filled out from reference TRBV7-2 and TRBJ2-7, the complete variable domain reads GAGVSQSPSNKVTEKGKDVELRCDPISGHTALYWYRQSLGQGLEFLIYFQGNSAPDKSGLPSDRFSAERTGGSVSTLTIQRTQQEDSAVYLCASSLLGTSGSSYEQYFGPGTRLTVT.

This chain joins TRBV11-2 and TRBJ2-1, with 7 bases matching TRBD2. From germline, CDR1 is SGHAT and CDR2 FQNNGV. The CDR3 sequence is 15 residues long. The J segment lost 5 bases and the V segment lost 1 base, leaving 5 bases of the junction unmatched. The CDR3 DNA follows: TGTGCCAGCAGCTTAGCCCGACTAGCCCACAATGAGCAGTTCTTC. This sequence encodes CASSLARLAHNEQFF.

The chain is built from TRBV28 and TRBJ1-1; 8 positions match TRBD1. The V and J ends lost 10 bases and 1 base, in that order; junction bases with no gene match: 2. Germline-derived CDR1 and CDR2 are MDHEN and SYDVKM. The CDR3 totals 12 residues. CDR3: CATGQGNTEAFF. The DNA of the CDR3 is TGTGCCACCGGACAGGGGAACACTGAAGCTTTCTTT.

The rearrangement links TRBV29-1 to TRBJ2-2, with TRBD2 matching 8 bases. This CDR3 has 13 residues. From germline, CDR1 is SQVTM and CDR2 ANQGSEA. Germline trimming cut 5 bases from V and 4 bases from J; bases unmatched to any gene: 3. For the CDR3, the DNA is TGCAGCGTTAGTACTAGCGGCACCGGGGAGCTGTTTTTT. Amino acid sequence: CSVSTSGTGELFF.

The chain employs TRBV28 and TRBJ2-7; possibly TRBD1 for D (7 bases). This CDR3 has 13 residues. Trimming took off 8 bases at V and 7 bases at J, with 18 bases between the two ends. Looked up from germline, CDR1 is MDHEN and CDR2 is SYDVKM. The CDR3 protein is CASGGRPGQEQYF. CDR3 in DNA: TGTGCCAGCGGAGGGCGACCGGGACAGGAGCAGTACTTC.

This chain uses TRBV7-9 with TRBJ2-3; D not resolved. V gave up 0 bases and J gave up 3 bases, with 13 bases separating them. Germline loops: CDR1 SEHNR, CDR2 FQNEAQ (reference sequence). This CDR3 region has 16 residues. CDR3 protein: CASSLAKQALTDTQYF. The CDR3 DNA follows: TGTGCCAGCAGCTTAGCGAAGCAGGCGCTGACAGATACGCAGTATTTT.

The chain is built from TRBV28 and TRBJ1-5; weak D call: TRBD1 (5 bases). CDR3 length: 13 residues. Germline lookup yields CDR1 MDHEN and CDR2 SYDVKM. Trimming removed 8 bases at V and 8 bases at J, with 16 bases between. The CDR3 coding sequence is TGTGCCAGCGAAAGGGGCGCCTTGGAGCCCCAGCATTTT. Translation: CASERGALEPQHF.